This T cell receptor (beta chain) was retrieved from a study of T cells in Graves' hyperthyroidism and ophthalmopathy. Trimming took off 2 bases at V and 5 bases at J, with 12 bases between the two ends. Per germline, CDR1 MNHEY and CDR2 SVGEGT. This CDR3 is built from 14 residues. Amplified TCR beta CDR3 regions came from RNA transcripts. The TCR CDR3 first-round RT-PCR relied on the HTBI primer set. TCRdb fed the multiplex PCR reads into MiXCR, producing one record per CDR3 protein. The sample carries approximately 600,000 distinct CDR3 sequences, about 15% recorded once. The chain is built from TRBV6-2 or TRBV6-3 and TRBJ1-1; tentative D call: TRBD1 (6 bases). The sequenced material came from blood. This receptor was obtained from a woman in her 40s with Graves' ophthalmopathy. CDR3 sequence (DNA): TGTGCCAGCAGTTACCGTACAAGGGGGACTGAAGCTTTCTTT. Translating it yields CASSYRTRGTEAFF.